These 18 T cell receptor beta chains were all obtained from the same sample, sequenced in a study of shared clonotypes between healthy human individuals. TCRdb's copy holds only in-frame clones and misses some; the assay was immunoSEQ multiplex PCR. The sample carries fewer than 600,000 clones, approximately 85% recorded once. The sample taken for sequencing was PBMCs. These receptors came from a woman aged 40 to 55 in good health. Some clones in this sample may be carry-over from other donors' samples.

The V gene is TRBV9, the J gene TRBJ2-1; 10 bases fit TRBD2. The CDR3 loop spans 15 amino acids. Germline loops: CDR1 SGDLS, CDR2 YYNGEE. The V segment lost 3 bases and the J segment 3 bases; nucleotides outside the gene matches: 3. The CDR3 region is CASSGTSGIYNEQFF. DNA of the CDR3: TGTGCCAGCAGCGGAACTAGCGGGATCTACAATGAGCAGTTCTTC.

The gene calls are TRBV7-2 and TRBJ2-7; D is undetermined. This CDR3 spans 12 amino acids. The V gene lost 5 bases and the J gene lost 4 bases, with 9 bases spanning the gap. Germline CDR1 SGHTA, CDR2 FQGNSA. The DNA for the CDR3 is TGTGCCAGCAGCCGACAACAGTACGAGCAGTACTTC. Translated: CASSRQQYEQYF.

The chain recombines TRBV15 with TRBJ2-5, with D possibly being TRBD1 (7 bases). The CDR3 is 16 residues long. V was clipped by 0 bases and J by 3 bases, with 14 bases between them. From germline, CDR1 is LNHNV and CDR2 YYDKDF (reference sequence). The chain's CDR3 is CATSRDPGDSEETQYF. For the CDR3, the DNA is TGTGCCACCAGCAGAGATCCGGGGGACAGCGAAGAGACCCAGTACTTC.

V is TRBV11-2 and J is TRBJ2-7; TRBD2 matches 14 bases. Losses at the gene ends were 5 bases for V and 0 bases for J; bases not matched to a gene: 3. CDR1 is SGHAT and CDR2 is FQNNGV in the germline V gene. The CDR3 spans 16 residues. CDR3 sequence: CASSKGTSGSSYEQYF. CDR3 in DNA: TGTGCCAGCAGCAAAGGGACTAGCGGGAGCTCCTACGAGCAGTACTTC. Variable domain in full (rest from reference TRBV11-2 and TRBJ2-7): EAGVAQSPRYKIIEKRQSVAFWCNPISGHATLYWYQQILGQGPKLLIQFQNNGVVDDSQLPKDRFSAERLKGVDSTLKIQPAKLEDSAVYLCASSKGTSGSSYEQYFGPGTRLTVT.

The chain couples TRBV27 to TRBJ1-5, with 7 positions matching TRBD1. Germline V CDR1 and CDR2: MNHEY, SMNVEV (reference sequence). The CDR3 is 15 amino acids. V lost 6 bases, J lost 3 bases, and 8 bases stayed unmatched. The CDR3 reads CASSGLDRPNQPQHF. CDR3 nucleotide sequence: TGTGCCAGCAGCGGTTTGGACAGGCCCAATCAGCCCCAGCATTTT.

This clone was counted once. The V call is TRBV27, the J call TRBJ1-2, with D possibly being TRBD1 (5 bases). V lost 4 bases and J lost 0, with 15 bases in between. The CDR3 contains 16 residues. Germline CDR1 and CDR2: MNHEY and SMNVEV (reference sequence). The CDR3 sequence: CASSSGGVQTNYGYTF. CDR3 sequence (DNA): TGTGCCAGCAGTTCTGGGGGGGTACAGACTAACTATGGCTACACCTTC.

This clone was detected only a few times. J is TRBJ2-1 and V is TRBV19, with 9 bases fitting TRBD2. CDR1 and CDR2 from the germline V gene are LNHDA and SQIVND (reference sequence). The CDR3 extends over 16 amino acids. Trimming at V came to 1 base and at J to 2 bases, leaving 3 bases not matched to a gene. The CDR3 DNA sequence: TGTGCCAGTAGTATAGGACTAGCGGAACCCTACAATGAGCAGTTCTTC. It specifies CASSIGLAEPYNEQFF.

This clone was seen only a few times. The V and J genes are TRBV6-5 and TRBJ1-1; TRBD1 is a possible D gene (5 bases). The germline gives CDR1 MNHEY, CDR2 SVGAGI. The length of the CDR3 is 11 residues. The CDR3 loop reads CAVGENTEAFF. The DNA of the CDR3 is TGTGCGGTAGGGGAGAACACTGAAGCTTTCTTT.

A note on this clone: The sample carries other DNA sequences with the same CDR3. V usage is TRBV7-2 and J usage is TRBJ1-5; 9 positions match TRBD1. Trimming at V came to 6 bases and at J to 2 bases, leaving 5 bases not matched to a gene. The CDR3 sequence is 15 residues long. Germline CDR1 SGHTA, CDR2 FQGNSA. The CDR3 sequence is CASSPGQGGNQPQHF. The CDR3 coding sequence is TGTGCCAGCAGTCCGGGACAGGGAGGCAATCAGCCCCAGCATTTT.

This clone was seen ten or more times. V gene TRBV19 combines with J gene TRBJ1-5; D is ambiguous. Trimming stripped 3 bases from V and 0 bases from J, with 9 bases between. Looked up from germline, CDR1 is LNHDA and CDR2 is SQIVND (reference sequence). The CDR3 spans 15 residues. The CDR3 protein is CASSIRGFSNQPQHF. For the CDR3, the DNA is TGTGCCAGTAGTATTCGGGGATTTAGCAATCAGCCCCAGCATTTT.

V gene TRBV28 combines with J gene TRBJ2-1; no clear D gene. V was pared by 8 bases and J by 0 bases, with 14 bases between. CDR1 is MDHEN and CDR2 is SYDVKM in the germline V gene. The CDR3 contains 15 residues. The CDR3 DNA follows: TGTGCCAGCGGGTCTCTCGGCGGCTCCTACAATGAGCAGTTCTTC. Translating gives CASGSLGGSYNEQFF.

J is TRBJ2-7 and V is TRBV28, with 8 nucleotides matching TRBD2. The germline CDR1 and CDR2 sequences are MDHEN and SYDVKM. The CDR3 contains 15 residues. The trim removed 7 bases at V and 0 bases at J, leaving 8 bases unmatched. The CDR3 sequence: CASKAGGVTSYEQYF. DNA for the CDR3: TGTGCCAGCAAGGCGGGAGGAGTTACCTCCTACGAGCAGTACTTC.

The rearrangement links TRBV18 to TRBJ2-3; D is ambiguous. The CDR3 covers 13 residues. The V and J ends lost 3 bases and 5 bases respectively, with 9 bases between them. Germline loops: CDR1 KGHSH, CDR2 LQKENI. The CDR3 loop is CASSPPHLDTQYF. Written as DNA, the CDR3 is TGTGCCAGCTCACCCCCCCACTTAGATACGCAGTATTTT.

This clone was found a few times. The rearrangement links TRBV2 to TRBJ1-1; the D is unclear. Germline CDR1 reads SNHLY; CDR2 reads FYNNEI. With 10 bases removed from V and 2 bases from J, the gap between germline ends came to 5 bases. This CDR3 has 10 amino acids. CDR3 sequence (DNA): TGTGCCACCATTAACACTGAAGCTTTCTTT. Encoded protein: CATINTEAFF.

As for this clone: The same CDR3 also results from other DNA sequences found in this sample. V gene TRBV2 combines with J gene TRBJ2-7, with D unclear. The CDR3 has 11 amino acids. Deletions cut 3 bases from V and 3 bases from J, with 3 bases between. Germline lookup yields CDR1 SNHLY and CDR2 FYNNEI. The CDR3 sequence is CASSEDYEQYF. The CDR3 DNA reads as TGTGCCAGCAGTGAGGACTACGAGCAGTACTTC.

The chain is built from TRBV5-8 and TRBJ1-5, with D possibly being TRBD1 (6 bases). The CDR3 contains 15 residues. V lost 4 bases and J lost 2, with 13 bases in between. Germline values: CDR1 SGHTS, CDR2 YDEGEE. DNA of the CDR3: TGTGCCAGCAGCGCCTGGGACACCCGCAATCAGCCCCAGCATTTT. It encodes CASSAWDTRNQPQHF.

The chain is built from TRBV7-2 and TRBJ2-3; 7 positions agree with TRBD1. Germline V gene lookup returns CDR1 SGHTA and CDR2 FQGNSA. The CDR3 has 13 residues. The junction had 0 bases not matched to a gene; V was cut back by 3 bases and J by 3 bases. CDR3 protein: CASSFRGTDTQYF. CDR3 DNA: TGTGCCAGCAGCTTCAGGGGGACAGATACGCAGTATTTT.

About this clone: A much larger clone differs from this one at a single base, so this may be a read error. The chain carries TRBV2 and TRBJ1-5; TRBD1 might be the D (6 bases). This CDR3 is 13 amino acids long. Germline values: CDR1 SNHLY, CDR2 FYNNEI. Trimming took off 3 bases at V and 5 bases at J, with 8 bases between the two ends. The CDR3, as DNA: TGTGCCAGCAGTGAGGACAGCTATCAGCCCCAGCATTTT. It translates to CASSEDSYQPQHF.